The 9 T cell receptor beta chains below all came from one sample that was sequenced in a study of shared clonotypes between healthy human individuals. Here immunoSEQ multiplex PCR was the method, and the copy in TCRdb shows in-frame clones only, minus some. Of some 1,400,000 clones in the sample, roughly 97% were seen once. Sequencing used naive CD4+ T cells sorted from blood. The subset here: CD45RA+ positively selected. The receptors originated from a man aged 25-40 years in good health.

The rearrangement joins TRBV11-2 to TRBJ2-7, with D possibly being TRBD2 (6 bases). V gave up 5 bases and J gave up 3 bases, with 14 bases separating them. CDR3 length equals 14 residues. Germline V CDR1 and CDR2: SGHAT, FQNNGV. CDR3 sequence: CASSPGVGHYEQYF. The CDR3 bases are TGTGCCAGCAGCCCGGGGGTTGGGCACTACGAGCAGTACTTC. The whole variable domain, filled in from reference TRBV11-2 and TRBJ2-7, reads EAGVAQSPRYKIIEKRQSVAFWCNPISGHATLYWYQQILGQGPKLLIQFQNNGVVDDSQLPKDRFSAERLKGVDSTLKIQPAKLEDSAVYLCASSPGVGHYEQYFGPGTRLTVT.

J is TRBJ2-4 and V is TRBV4-1, with 10 positions matching TRBD1. The CDR3 covers 15 residues. Germline CDR1 reads MGHRA; CDR2 reads YSYEKL. The junction had 5 bases not matched to a gene; V was cut back by 1 base and J by 8 bases. The CDR3 DNA sequence: TGCGCCAGCAGCCAAGGGGGACAGGGGACGGACATTCAGTACTTC. Translation gives CASSQGGQGTDIQYF.

The chain couples TRBV2 to TRBJ1-1; 8 bases map to TRBD1. CDR1 is SNHLY and CDR2 is FYNNEI in the germline V gene. There are 13 residues in the CDR3. V lost 5 bases and J lost 4; bases outside the gene matches: 3. The CDR3 DNA follows: TGTGCCAGCAGTAAGACAGGGGTCACTGAAGCTTTCTTT. This gives the protein CASSKTGVTEAFF.

Here the CDR3 DNA reads TGTGCCAGCAGTCCTCGACACGACGCGGCAGGCTACACCTTC. This encodes CASSPRHDAAGYTF. The V call is TRBV27, the J call TRBJ1-2; D unresolved. Germline V gives CDR1 MNHEY, CDR2 SMNVEV (reference sequence). V gave up 5 bases and J gave up 8 bases, with 18 bases separating them. The CDR3 extends over 14 amino acids.

V and J are TRBV7-3 and TRBJ2-2; possible D gene TRBD2, 5 bases. This CDR3 comprises 16 residues. Germline V gene data show CDR1 as SGHTA and CDR2 as FQGTGA. V dropped 1 base and J dropped 0 bases, with 9 bases sitting between them. The chain's CDR3 is CASSLKADANTGELFF. As DNA, the CDR3 is TGTGCCAGCAGCTTAAAAGCGGACGCGAACACCGGGGAGCTGTTTTTT. Using reference TRBV7-3 and TRBJ2-2 for the parts outside the CDR3, the full variable domain is GAGVSQTPSNKVTEKGKYVELRCDPISGHTALYWYRQSLGQGPEFLIYFQGTGAADDSGLPNDRFFAVRPEGSVSTLKIQRTERGDSAVYLCASSLKADANTGELFFGEGSRLTVL.

In its sample, this clone was seen a few times. The chain links TRBV20-1 to TRBJ1-5; no firm D call. The CDR3 runs to 10 residues. V was clipped by 6 bases and J by 5 bases, with 5 bases between them. Germline V gene lookup returns CDR1 DFQATT and CDR2 SNEGSKA (reference sequence). The CDR3, as DNA: TGCAGTGCCAATGATCAGCCCCAGCATTTT. Its translation is CSANDQPQHF.

The chain links TRBV10-1 to TRBJ2-2; perhaps D is TRBD1 or TRBD2 (6 bases each). This CDR3 has 15 residues. Germline CDR1 is WNHNN and CDR2 is SYGVQD (reference sequence). V gave up 3 bases and J gave up 5 bases, with 13 bases separating them. The CDR3, as DNA: TGCGCCAGCAGTGATTACGGGGGCGCAACCGGGGAGCTGTTTTTT. Translated: CASSDYGGATGELFF.

This clone was observed once. V usage is TRBV28 and J usage is TRBJ1-2; 8 nucleotides line up with TRBD1. V gave up 3 bases and J gave up 8 bases; unmatched junction bases: 5. This CDR3 is built from 13 residues. CDR1 is MDHEN, CDR2 SYDVKM, per germline. In DNA, the CDR3 is TGTGCCAGCAGTTTGGGACAGGCTCAAGGCTACACCTTC. It is translated as CASSLGQAQGYTF.

The rearrangement uses TRBV28 and TRBJ2-2, with TRBD2 matching 14 bases. Trimming took 6 bases from V and 3 from J; bases not matched to a gene: 3. Germline lookup yields CDR1 MDHEN and CDR2 SYDVKM. CDR3 size: 16 residues. The CDR3 nucleotides read TGTGCCAGCAGGTCGGGACTAGCGGGGGACACCGGGGAGCTGTTTTTT. Its translation is CASRSGLAGDTGELFF.